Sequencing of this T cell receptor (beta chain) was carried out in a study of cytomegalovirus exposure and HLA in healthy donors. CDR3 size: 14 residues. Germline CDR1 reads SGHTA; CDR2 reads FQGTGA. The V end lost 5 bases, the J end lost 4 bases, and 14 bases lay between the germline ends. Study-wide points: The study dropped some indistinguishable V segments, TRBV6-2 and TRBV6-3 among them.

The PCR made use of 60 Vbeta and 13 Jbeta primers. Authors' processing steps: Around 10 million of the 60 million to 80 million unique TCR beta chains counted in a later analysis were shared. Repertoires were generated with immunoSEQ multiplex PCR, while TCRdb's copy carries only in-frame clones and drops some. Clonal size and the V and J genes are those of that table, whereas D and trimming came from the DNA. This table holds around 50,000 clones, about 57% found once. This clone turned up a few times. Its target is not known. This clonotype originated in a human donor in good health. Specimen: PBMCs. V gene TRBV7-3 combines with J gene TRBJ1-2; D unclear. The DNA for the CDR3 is TGTGCCAGCAGCCCTGGACGGGAGGTCTATGGCTACACCTTC. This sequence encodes CASSPGREVYGYTF.